The 32 T cell receptor beta chains reported below all come from one sample, sequenced in a study of post-analysis software for immune sequencing data. Study conclusions and caveats: TRBV5-6, TRBV5-1 and TRBV20-1 belonged to a set of roughly five TRBV segments that were more frequent in patients than controls.

Unique molecular identifiers tagged the TCR beta cDNA libraries. TCRdb redid the calling of the PCR reads with MiXCR, one entry per CDR3 protein. The table includes hundreds of thousands of distinct CDR3 sequences, roughly two fifths detected once. These receptors are not linked to any known antigen. Material: blood. Every receptor here comes from a girl aged 10 to 17 with multiple sclerosis.

The V and J genes are TRBV29-1 and TRBJ2-7; D may correspond to TRBD1 or TRBD2 (5 bases each). Looked up from germline, CDR1 is SQVTM and CDR2 is ANQGSEA. The CDR3 sequence is 13 residues long. V lost 5 bases to trimming and J lost 7 bases, with 18 bases between them. The CDR3 sequence: CSVSTGLEREQYF. The CDR3, as DNA: TGCAGCGTTTCCACGGGGCTCGAAAGGGAGCAGTACTTC.

This clonotype was counted a single time. The gene calls are TRBV20-1 and TRBJ2-5, with 8 bases lining up with TRBD1. The end of the DNA fits TRBJ2-7 better, so the J call may be wrong. This CDR3 is 14 amino acids long. Germline CDR1 and CDR2: DFQATT and SNEGSKA (reference sequence). Here the CDR3 reads CSARYSGQGGEQYF. DNA of the CDR3: TGCAGTGCTAGATATAGCGGACAGGGAGGCGAGCAGTACTTC.

The chain links TRBV4-2 to TRBJ2-4, with 7 bases identical to TRBD1. Germline V gives CDR1 LGHNA, CDR2 YNFKEQ. Trimming at V came to 5 bases and at J to 7 bases, leaving 5 bases not matched to a gene. This CDR3 contains 13 residues. The CDR3 DNA reads TGTGCCAGCAGCTCCCCGACAGGGAACATTCAGTACTTC. Protein product: CASSSPTGNIQYF.

The chain employs TRBV6-2 or TRBV6-3 and TRBJ2-5; 14 nucleotides align to TRBD2. The CDR3 has 20 amino acids. The V and J ends lost 6 bases and 5 bases, in that order; junction bases with no gene match: 20. Germline lookup yields CDR1 MNHEY and CDR2 SVGEGT. The chain's CDR3 is CASSANPGLAGEVGKETQYF. The CDR3 DNA sequence: TGTGCCAGCAGCGCCAACCCGGGACTAGCGGGAGAGGTCGGCAAGGAGACCCAGTACTTC.

The CDR3, as DNA: TGTGCCAGGGGACAGAACACCGGGGAGCTGTTTTTT. It encodes CARGQNTGELFF. This chain uses TRBV7-9 with TRBJ2-2; tentative D call: TRBD1 (6 bases). CDR1 SEHNR and CDR2 FQNEAQ come from the germline V gene (reference sequence). This CDR3 is built from 12 residues. The V end lost 9 bases, the J end lost 1 base, and 6 bases lay between the germline ends.

This sequence joins TRBV20-1 and TRBJ2-1, with D maybe TRBD2 (5 bases). This CDR3 region has 11 residues. The V gene lost 5 bases and the J gene lost 10 bases, with 12 bases spanning the gap. Germline assignment: CDR1 DFQATT and CDR2 SNEGSKA (reference sequence). This CDR3 is CSAGGPVEQFF. The CDR3 nucleotides read TGCAGTGCTGGCGGGCCCGTCGAGCAGTTCTTC.

The rearrangement uses TRBV4-2 and TRBJ2-1; TRBD1 agrees at 11 bases. Germline lookup yields CDR1 LGHNA and CDR2 YNFKEQ. This CDR3 region has 16 residues. V lost 0 bases to trimming and J lost 6 bases; unmatched junction nucleotides: 4. CDR3 loop: CASSQEIGTGGNEQFF. CDR3 DNA: TGTGCCAGCAGCCAAGAGATTGGGACAGGGGGCAATGAGCAGTTCTTC.

V gene TRBV6-5 combines with J gene TRBJ2-7, with D tentatively TRBD2 (6 bases). The germline V gene has CDR1 MNHEY and CDR2 SVGAGI. The CDR3 is made up of 14 amino acids. Trimming left V 6 bases short and J 1 base short, with 13 bases between. CDR3: CASSHRGTSYEQYF. The CDR3 DNA follows: TGTGCCAGCAGCCACCGGGGGACGTCCTACGAGCAGTACTTC.

The J gene is TRBJ2-3, the V gene TRBV7-9; possibly TRBD1 for D (6 bases). The germline gives CDR1 SEHNR, CDR2 FQNEAQ (reference sequence). Trimming left V 3 bases short and J 4 bases short, with 17 bases between. This CDR3 region has 16 residues. The CDR3 region has the DNA TGTGCCAGCAGCTTTTGGGGGCGGGTTCCGTCAGATACGCAGTATTTT. Protein sequence: CASSFWGRVPSDTQYF. Supplemented by reference TRBV7-9 and TRBJ2-3, the full variable domain reads DTGVSQNPRHKITKRGQNVTFRCDPISEHNRLYWYRQTLGQGPEFLTYFQNEAQLEKSRLLSDRFSAERPKGSFSTLEIQRTEQGDSAMYLCASSFWGRVPSDTQYFGPGTRLTVL.

A few counts support this clonotype. V and J are TRBV4-1 and TRBJ1-2; D may be TRBD1 (5 bases). The CDR3 runs 16 residues. Trimming took 5 bases from V and 7 from J, leaving 23 bases between them. The germline gives CDR1 MGHRA, CDR2 YSYEKL. The CDR3 reads CASSYSQSQGRGGYTF. The CDR3 DNA reads as TGCGCCAGCAGCTACTCCCAGTCCCAGGGACGTGGTGGCTACACCTTC.

This clonotype was recorded a few times. This rearrangement joins TRBV4-1 to TRBJ1-6; D gene ambiguous. The length of the CDR3 is 15 residues. Germline V gene data show CDR1 as MGHRA and CDR2 as YSYEKL. Trimming pared 1 base from V and 0 bases from J, leaving 4 bases between. CDR3 DNA: TGCGCCAGCAGCCAAGGAATCTCCTATAATTCACCCCTCCACTTT. Protein product: CASSQGISYNSPLHF.

The CDR3 loop reads CASSYGTAEQDGYTF. CDR3 DNA: TGTGCCAGCAGTTACGGGACAGCCGAACAGGATGGCTACACCTTC. V is TRBV6-5 and J is TRBJ1-2; 7 nucleotides match TRBD1. J was trimmed by 6 bases and V by 2 bases; bases with no gene match: 9. The CDR3 covers 15 residues. From germline, CDR1 is MNHEY and CDR2 SVGAGI.

This rearrangement joins TRBV11-2 to TRBJ2-6; D gene ambiguous. V was cut by 3 bases and J by 3 bases, with 12 bases left in between. CDR1 and CDR2 (germline): SGHAT, FQNNGV. The CDR3 is 16 amino acids. The CDR3 DNA reads as TGTGCCAGCAGCTTGGGCCCCGGGTTTGGGGCCAACGTCCTGACTTTC. Its protein is CASSLGPGFGANVLTF.

There are a few counts of this clonotype. This chain links TRBV12-3 or TRBV12-4 with TRBJ2-3; 9 bases are a match to TRBD2. The trim removed 6 bases at V and 0 bases at J, leaving 13 bases unmatched. CDR3 length equals 18 residues. The CDR3: CASRRSGTSITSTDTQYF. The DNA for the CDR3 is TGTGCCAGCAGGCGTTCCGGGACTAGCATTACGAGCACAGATACGCAGTATTTT.

This clonotype was found a few times. The rearrangement joins TRBV12-3 or TRBV12-4 to TRBJ1-2, with TRBD1 as a possible D gene (6 bases). The CDR3 is made up of 13 amino acids. V gave up 7 bases and J gave up 2 bases, with 11 bases separating them. DNA for the CDR3: TGTGCCAGCACGAGACAGGCCAACTATGGCTACACCTTC. Translating gives CASTRQANYGYTF.

The chain joins TRBV12-3 or TRBV12-4 to TRBJ1-2; D gene unclear. V was pared by 8 bases and J by 8 bases, with 27 bases between. The CDR3 consists of 16 residues. In DNA form, the CDR3 reads TGTGCCAGCCTACCTGCTCACTCGGGCCTGCGAGGCGGCTACACCTTC. The encoded protein is CASLPAHSGLRGGYTF.

The chain carries TRBV20-1 and TRBJ1-2; D remains ambiguous. This CDR3 has 14 amino acids. Germline-derived CDR1 and CDR2 are DFQATT and SNEGSKA (reference sequence). The V and J ends lost 0 bases and 2 bases respectively, with 10 bases between them. The chain's CDR3 is CSAREGAGNYGYTF. In nucleotides, the CDR3 is TGCAGTGCTAGAGAGGGAGCGGGGAACTATGGCTACACCTTC.

The V call is TRBV4-1, the J call TRBJ2-7; TRBD1 matches at 7 bases. V dropped 1 base and J dropped 4; count of bases not matched to a gene: 4. CDR3 size: 14 residues. CDR1 and CDR2 (germline): MGHRA, YSYEKL. CDR3: CASSQADRVYEQYF. Written as DNA, the CDR3 is TGCGCCAGCAGCCAAGCAGACAGGGTTTACGAGCAGTACTTC.

The chain uses TRBV3-1 and TRBJ2-1; TRBD2 agrees at 9 bases. CDR1 LGHDT and CDR2 YNNKEL come from the germline V gene (reference sequence). CDR3 size: 15 residues. Trimming removed 3 bases from V and 7 bases from J; junction bases left unmatched: 7. The CDR3 region is CASSHAGGGMNEQFF. In DNA form, the CDR3 reads TGTGCCAGCAGCCACGCGGGGGGGGGAATGAATGAGCAGTTCTTC.

The chain couples TRBV4-1 to TRBJ1-1; no clear D gene. The CDR3 runs to 16 residues. Trimming cost V 2 bases and J 1 base, with 14 bases left between them. The V gene's germline CDR1 is MGHRA and CDR2 YSYEKL. CDR3 residues: CASSQLRRGKNTEAFF. The CDR3 nucleotides are TGCGCCAGCAGCCAACTTCGGCGAGGGAAGAACACTGAAGCTTTCTTT.

As concerns this clonotype: A much larger clone differs by one base, so this may be a read error. The chain uses TRBV15 and TRBJ2-7, with TRBD1 matching over 8 bases. Looked up from germline, CDR1 is LNHNV and CDR2 is YYDKDF (reference sequence). The CDR3 spans 16 residues. The V segment lost 1 base and the J segment 10 bases; nucleotides outside the gene matches: 15. The CDR3 is CATSRGSGTGATVQYF. CDR3 DNA: TGTGCCACCAGCAGAGGTTCCGGGACAGGAGCCACTGTCCAGTACTTC.

The J gene is TRBJ2-1, the V gene TRBV27; 9 bases line up with TRBD2. V lost 5 bases, J lost 5 bases, and 10 bases stayed unmatched. CDR3 length equals 16 residues. Germline-derived CDR1 and CDR2 are MNHEY and SMNVEV (reference sequence). CDR3 region: CASSPWVAGVDNEQFF. The CDR3 nucleotides read TGTGCCAGCAGTCCCTGGGTAGCGGGAGTTGACAATGAGCAGTTCTTC.

This clonotype has more than one count but fewer than ten. The junction and the germline gene differ at one end; a read error may be behind it. The chain employs TRBV10-3 and TRBJ2-1; D is undetermined. Germline V gene data show CDR1 as ENHRY and CDR2 as SYGVKD. The CDR3 spans 12 residues. As DNA, the CDR3 is TGTGCCATCCGTGACACCGACAATGAGCAGTTCTTC. Translated: CAIRDTDNEQFF.

The chain uses TRBV12-3 or TRBV12-4 and TRBJ2-6; maybe TRBD1 (6 bases). The CDR3 loop spans 16 amino acids. The V end lost 1 base, the J end lost 1 base, and 8 bases lay between the germline ends. Here the CDR3 DNA reads TGTGCCAGCAGTTTAGGGACAGCATCTGGGGCCAACGTCCTGACTTTC. Translated: CASSLGTASGANVLTF.

This clonotype occurred a few times. The chain carries TRBV12-3 or TRBV12-4 and TRBJ2-4; the D gene is possibly TRBD1 (5 bases). The CDR3 covers 14 residues. Between the trimmed V and J ends, which lost 4 bases and 1 base, there was a span of 8 bases. CDR3 nucleotides: TGTGCCAGCAGTTACGCAGGGGCCAAAAACATTCAGTACTTC. Translated, it gives CASSYAGAKNIQYF.

This clonotype showed up just a few times. The chain combines TRBV9 with TRBJ2-5; 8 bases are a match to TRBD2. V shed 4 bases and J 1 base; nucleotides not matched to a gene: 6. This CDR3 is 15 amino acids long. The germline V gene encodes CDR1 SGDLS and CDR2 YYNGEE. The CDR3, as DNA: TGTGCCAGCAGCCCATGGACTAGCCCCCAAGAGACCCAGTACTTC. Translation gives CASSPWTSPQETQYF.

The V and J genes are TRBV9 and TRBJ2-5; 7 positions agree with TRBD2. This CDR3 has 15 amino acids. V was clipped by 4 bases and J by 3 bases; unmatched bases: 9. Germline V CDR1 and CDR2: SGDLS, YYNGEE. CDR3 protein: CASSPEPAGKETQYF. CDR3 coding DNA: TGTGCCAGCAGCCCTGAGCCAGCGGGGAAAGAGACCCAGTACTTC.

CDR3 protein: CASRQRGTTDTQYF. CDR3 DNA: TGCGCCAGCAGGCAGCGGGGGACGACAGATACGCAGTATTTT. The chain is built from TRBV5-1 and TRBJ2-3; 8 nucleotides agree with TRBD2. Losses at the gene ends were 5 bases for V and 3 bases for J; bases not matched to a gene: 5. CDR1 is SGHRS, CDR2 YFSETQ, per germline. CDR3 length equals 14 residues.

This clonotype was counted only a few times. The CDR3 reads CASSLEVYQETQYF. The CDR3 DNA follows: TGTGCCAGCAGCTTGGAGGTTTACCAAGAGACCCAGTACTTC. The chain couples TRBV5-5 to TRBJ2-5, with unresolved D. The CDR3 has 14 amino acids. The germline V and J ends were trimmed by 0 bases and 0 bases, with 6 bases remaining between them. CDR1 is SGHKS, CDR2 YYEKEE, per germline (reference sequence). The whole variable domain, filled in from reference TRBV5-5 and TRBJ2-5, reads DAGVTQSPTHLIKTRGQQVTLRCSPISGHKSVSWYQQVLGQGPQFIFQYYEKEERGRGNFPDRFSARQFPNYSSELNVNALLLGDSALYLCASSLEVYQETQYFGPGTRLLVL.

The genes are TRBV7-2 and TRBJ1-2; D is unresolved. This CDR3 has 13 residues. Germline assignment: CDR1 SGHTA and CDR2 FQGNSA. Trimming left V 6 bases short and J 6 bases short, with 14 bases between. The CDR3 region is CASRQDVDNGYTF. The CDR3 DNA follows: TGTGCCAGCAGACAAGATGTAGATAATGGCTACACCTTC.

This clonotype has more than one count but fewer than ten. This chain connects TRBV12-3 or TRBV12-4 to TRBJ1-5; TRBD1 might be the D (5 bases). V lost 2 bases and J 4 bases, leaving 12 bases between the germline ends. The CDR3 is 15 residues long. In DNA form, the CDR3 reads TGTGCCAGCAGTTTAACGCCGACAGTGAATCAGCCCCAGCATTTT. This gives the protein CASSLTPTVNQPQHF.

This clonotype was detected a few times. The genes are TRBV20-1 and TRBJ2-3, with D perhaps TRBD1 (6 bases). CDR1 DFQATT and CDR2 SNEGSKA come from the germline V gene (reference sequence). There are 14 residues in the CDR3. The V gene lost 8 bases and the J gene lost 0 bases, with 15 bases spanning the gap. CDR3 bases: TGCAGTATGGCTAGGGGGTCTAGCACAGATACGCAGTATTTT. It translates to CSMARGSSTDTQYF.